Following are 7 T cell receptor beta chains from one sample sequenced in a study of shared clonotypes between healthy human individuals. Libraries were prepared by immunoSEQ multiplex PCR; TCRdb keeps only in-frame clonotypes and omits some of them. The table has about 640,000 clones, roughly 78% seen once. The sequenced sample was memory CD4+ T cells sorted from blood. Documented subset: CD45RA-negative fraction. These receptors came from a woman in her twenties or thirties in good health.

The genes are TRBV19 and TRBJ2-6; D gene ambiguous. The V gene's germline CDR1 is LNHDA and CDR2 SQIVND (reference sequence). Trimming took off 5 bases at V and 0 bases at J, with 11 bases between the two ends. CDR3 length: 16 amino acids. The CDR3 reads CASSPYRSSGANVLTF. In nucleotides, the CDR3 is TGTGCCAGTAGTCCTTATCGGAGCTCTGGGGCCAACGTCCTGACTTTC.

The chain links TRBV4-1 to TRBJ2-1, with TRBD2 as a possible D gene (11 bases). The CDR3 consists of 18 residues. Deletions cut 4 bases from V and 6 bases from J, with 25 bases between. CDR1 is MGHRA, CDR2 YSYEKL, per germline. CDR3: CASSPRGQGTSGLNEQFF. CDR3 coding DNA: TGCGCCAGCAGCCCTAGGGGACAGGGGACTAGCGGTCTCAATGAGCAGTTCTTC.

This clone was recorded only once. The J gene is TRBJ2-3, the V gene TRBV27; 13 bases align to TRBD2. This CDR3 region has 20 residues. V gave up 3 bases and J gave up 2 bases; unmatched junction bases: 14. Germline CDR1 and CDR2: MNHEY and SMNVEV (reference sequence). The CDR3 DNA reads TGTGCCAGCAGTTTGTTACCCCCGGGACTAGCGGGGAAGGTCACAGATACGCAGTATTTT. Translated: CASSLLPPGLAGKVTDTQYF.

The chain uses TRBV11-2 and TRBJ2-5, with 7 bases identical to TRBD1. The germline gives CDR1 SGHAT, CDR2 FQNNGV. Unmatched junction bases numbered 5, after V lost 4 bases and J lost 3 bases. The CDR3 contains 14 residues. CDR3 loop: CASSYPTGKETQYF. The CDR3, as DNA: TGTGCCAGCAGCTACCCGACAGGGAAAGAGACCCAGTACTTC.

The chain employs TRBV18 and TRBJ1-2; D call uncertain. Germline values: CDR1 KGHSH, CDR2 LQKENI. The CDR3 extends over 14 amino acids. Trimming took off 2 bases at V and 2 bases at J, with 9 bases between the two ends. Here the CDR3 reads CASSPVSANYGYTF. The CDR3 coding sequence is TGTGCCAGCTCACCAGTTTCGGCAAACTATGGCTACACCTTC.

CDR3 amino acids: CASSLVGGRAFETQYF. Here the CDR3 DNA reads TGTGCCAGCAGCTTGGTCGGCGGGAGGGCCTTTGAGACCCAGTACTTC. This chain links TRBV5-8 with TRBJ2-5; 9 bases line up with TRBD2. CDR3 length equals 16 residues. Germline V gene lookup returns CDR1 SGHTS and CDR2 YDEGEE. J was trimmed by 5 bases and V by 0 bases; bases with no gene match: 8.

The gene calls are TRBV7-3 and TRBJ1-2, with 8 positions matching TRBD1. Germline V gene data show CDR1 as SGHTA and CDR2 as FQGTGA. V was pared by 5 bases and J by 3 bases, with 8 bases of the junction left unmatched. The CDR3 length is 15 residues. In nucleotides, the CDR3 is TGTGCCAGCAGCCCCGGACAGGGAGGCTACTATGGCTACACCTTC. Protein: CASSPGQGGYYGYTF.